This T cell receptor beta chain was retrieved from a study of blood T cells in healthy people across ages. In the study overall: Template switching captured about one barcoded beta molecule per two T cells.

Findings of the study overall: The study found TCR beta diversity correlated strongly with naive T cell percentage.

This clonotype was found many times. Antigen specificity is unknown. A J-beta primer mix and a sample-barcoded 5' primer were used in a second PCR of about 6 to 12 cycles. Researchers report that each sample yielded at least 3 million CDR3-containing paired-end reads. Via MiXCR, TCRdb re-called the 5' RACE reads, giving one row per CDR3 protein. The sample consists of around 580,000 distinct CDR3 sequences, roughly 48% of them appearing once. Germline V gives CDR1 MNHEY, CDR2 SVGAGI. Trimming left V 5 bases short and J 0 bases short, with 13 bases between. The CDR3 sequence is 15 residues long. Per sample, a minimum of 6 million PBMCs were isolated.

Sequencing input: blood. The genes are TRBV6-5 and TRBJ1-1; D ambiguous. This TCR came from a man at least 80 years old in good health. The CDR3 here is CASSDQRIMNTEAFF. The CDR3, as DNA: TGTGCCAGCAGTGACCAACGAATTATGAACACTGAAGCTTTCTTT.